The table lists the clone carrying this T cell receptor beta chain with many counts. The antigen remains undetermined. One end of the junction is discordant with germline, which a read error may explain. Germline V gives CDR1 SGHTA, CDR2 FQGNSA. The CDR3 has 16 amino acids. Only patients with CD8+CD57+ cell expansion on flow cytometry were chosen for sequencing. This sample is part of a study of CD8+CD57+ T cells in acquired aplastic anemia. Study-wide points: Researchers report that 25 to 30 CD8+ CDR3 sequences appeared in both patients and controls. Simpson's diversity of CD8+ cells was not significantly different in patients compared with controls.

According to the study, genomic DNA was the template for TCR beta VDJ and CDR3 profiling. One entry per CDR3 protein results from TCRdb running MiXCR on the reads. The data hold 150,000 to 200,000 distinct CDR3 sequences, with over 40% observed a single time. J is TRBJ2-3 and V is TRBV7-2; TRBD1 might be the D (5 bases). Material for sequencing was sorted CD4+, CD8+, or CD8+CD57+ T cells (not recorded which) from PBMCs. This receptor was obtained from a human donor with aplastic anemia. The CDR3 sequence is CASSLRGALGTDTQYF. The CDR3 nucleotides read TGCGCCAGCAGCTTACGTGGGGCTCTGGGCACAGATACGCAGTATTTT.